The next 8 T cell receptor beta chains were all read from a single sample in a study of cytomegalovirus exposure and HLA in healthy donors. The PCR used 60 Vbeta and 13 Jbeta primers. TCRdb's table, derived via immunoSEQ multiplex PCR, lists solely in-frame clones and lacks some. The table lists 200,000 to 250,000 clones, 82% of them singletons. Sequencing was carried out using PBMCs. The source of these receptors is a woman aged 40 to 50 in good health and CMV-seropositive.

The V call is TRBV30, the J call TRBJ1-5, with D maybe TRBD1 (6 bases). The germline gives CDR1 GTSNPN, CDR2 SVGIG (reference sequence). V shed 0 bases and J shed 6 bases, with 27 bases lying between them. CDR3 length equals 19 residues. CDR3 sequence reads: CAWSVHTRDIGSPGQPQHF. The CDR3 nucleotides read TGTGCCTGGAGTGTACATACAAGGGACATAGGGTCGCCGGGTCAGCCCCAGCATTTT.

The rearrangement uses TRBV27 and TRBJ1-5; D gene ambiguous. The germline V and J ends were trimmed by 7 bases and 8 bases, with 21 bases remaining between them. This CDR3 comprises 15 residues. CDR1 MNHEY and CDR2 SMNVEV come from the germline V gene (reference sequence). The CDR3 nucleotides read TGTGCCAGCAATCACGCGGAAGTTTTTGAGGAGCCCCAGCATTTT. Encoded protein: CASNHAEVFEEPQHF.

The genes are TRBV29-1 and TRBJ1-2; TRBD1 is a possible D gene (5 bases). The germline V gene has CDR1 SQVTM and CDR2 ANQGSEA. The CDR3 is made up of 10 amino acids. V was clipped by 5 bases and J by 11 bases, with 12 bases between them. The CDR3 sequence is CSVTPGGYTF. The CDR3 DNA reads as TGCAGCGTTACCCCCGGGGGGTACACCTTC. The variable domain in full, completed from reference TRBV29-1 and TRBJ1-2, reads SAVISQKPSRDICQRGTSLTIQCQVDSQVTMMFWYRQQPGQSLTLIATANQGSEATYESGFVIDKFPISRPNLTFSTLTVSNMSPEDSSIYLCSVTPGGYTFGSGTRLTVV.

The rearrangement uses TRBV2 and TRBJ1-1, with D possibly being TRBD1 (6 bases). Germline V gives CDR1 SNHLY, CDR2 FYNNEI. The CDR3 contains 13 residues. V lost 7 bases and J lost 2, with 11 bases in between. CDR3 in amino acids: CASIRTVNTEAFF. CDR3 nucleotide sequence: TGTGCCAGCATCCGGACAGTTAACACTGAAGCTTTCTTT.

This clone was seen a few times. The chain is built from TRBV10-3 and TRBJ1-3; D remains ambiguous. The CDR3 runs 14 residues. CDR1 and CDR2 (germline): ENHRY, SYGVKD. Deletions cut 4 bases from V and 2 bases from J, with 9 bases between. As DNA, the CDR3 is TGTGCCATCAGTGGGGAGGCGGCTGGAAACACCATATATTTT. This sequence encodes CAISGEAAGNTIYF.

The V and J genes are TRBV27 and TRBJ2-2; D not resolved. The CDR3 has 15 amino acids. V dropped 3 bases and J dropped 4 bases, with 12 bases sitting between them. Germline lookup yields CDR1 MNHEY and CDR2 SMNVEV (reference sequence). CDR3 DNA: TGTGCCAGCAGTTTCGGCCAGGCGAGCACCGGGGAGCTGTTTTTT. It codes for CASSFGQASTGELFF.

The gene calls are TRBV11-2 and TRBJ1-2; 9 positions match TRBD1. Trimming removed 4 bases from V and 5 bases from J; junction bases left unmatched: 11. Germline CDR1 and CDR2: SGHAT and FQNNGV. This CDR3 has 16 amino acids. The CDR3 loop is CASSSGQGSVMYGYTF. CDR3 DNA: TGTGCCAGCAGCTCCGGACAGGGGTCGGTCATGTATGGCTACACCTTC. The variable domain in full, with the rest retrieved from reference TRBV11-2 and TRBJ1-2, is EAGVAQSPRYKIIEKRQSVAFWCNPISGHATLYWYQQILGQGPKLLIQFQNNGVVDDSQLPKDRFSAERLKGVDSTLKIQPAKLEDSAVYLCASSSGQGSVMYGYTFGSGTRLTVV.

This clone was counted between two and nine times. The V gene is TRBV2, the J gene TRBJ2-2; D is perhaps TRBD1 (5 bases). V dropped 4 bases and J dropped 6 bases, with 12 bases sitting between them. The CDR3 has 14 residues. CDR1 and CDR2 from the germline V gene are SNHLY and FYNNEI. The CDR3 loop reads CASSAFQGSGELFF. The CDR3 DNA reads TGTGCCAGCAGTGCCTTCCAGGGTTCCGGGGAGCTGTTTTTT.